This entry lists 24 T cell receptor beta chains sequenced from one sample in a study of beta chain features in type 1 diabetes listed by TCRdb under 2018. Library creation used the immunoSEQ multiplex PCR assay. All of the isolated RNA was reverse transcribed with the High Capacity cDNA Reverse Transcription Kit, so expressed TCRB transcripts were sequenced. In its TCRdb copy, this immuneACCESS table keeps in-frame sequences only and misses some clones. Where compared with another copy, unresolved V genes explain less than half of these, and the others have no known cause. The table for this sample lists 110,000 to 150,000 clones; roughly 9.7% of them were counted only once. Of the sample, approximately 0.69% is held by the ten largest clones. Material: central memory CD4+ T cells from blood. Every receptor here comes from a woman aged 40 to 49 in good health.

This clone was seen more than once but under ten times. This rearrangement joins TRBV5-4 to TRBJ2-7, with TRBD2 matching 7 bases. The germline V gene has CDR1 SGHNT and CDR2 YYREEE (reference sequence). V shed 0 bases, J shed 6 bases, and the junction held 3 bases outside the gene matches. The CDR3 sequence is 13 residues long. The CDR3 DNA reads TGTGCCAGCAGCTTGGTAGCGGGTACCGAGCAGTACTTC. It translates to CASSLVAGTEQYF.

The table lists this clone with a few counts. The genes are TRBV7-9 and TRBJ2-1; 9 bases line up with TRBD2. CDR3 size: 16 residues. From germline, CDR1 is SEHNR and CDR2 FQNEAQ (reference sequence). The J segment lost 4 bases and the V segment lost 3 bases, leaving 7 bases of the junction unmatched. The CDR3 nucleotides are TGTGCCAGCAGCTTCCGCGGGGGGGCGATTTACAATGAGCAGTTCTTC. Residues: CASSFRGGAIYNEQFF.

This clone was observed a handful of times. J is TRBJ1-2 and V is TRBV14, with D maybe TRBD1 (6 bases). Trimming left V 0 bases short and J 2 bases short, with 13 bases between. The CDR3 contains 16 residues. CDR1 SGHDN and CDR2 FVKESK come from the germline V gene. The CDR3 nucleotides read TGTGCCAGCAGCCAAGATACAGGAACAGGGAACTATGGCTACACCTTC. Its protein is CASSQDTGTGNYGYTF.

V gene TRBV12-5 combines with J gene TRBJ2-5; TRBD2 might be the D (7 bases). Trimming took 7 bases from V and 5 from J, leaving 17 bases between them. Germline values: CDR1 LGHNT, CDR2 FRNRAP. The CDR3 loop spans 14 amino acids. CDR3 sequence (DNA): TGTGCTAGTGCCAACGACGGGGGGCGGGAGACCCAGTACTTC. It specifies CASANDGGRETQYF.

This clone turned up a few times. The J gene is TRBJ1-4, the V gene TRBV7-9; D call uncertain. V gave up 1 base and J gave up 8 bases, with 14 bases separating them. The CDR3 totals 15 residues. Germline CDR1 SEHNR, CDR2 FQNEAQ (reference sequence). This CDR3 is CASSLGTGNLEKLFF. CDR3 nucleotide sequence: TGTGCCAGCAGCTTAGGTACGGGGAACCTCGAAAAACTGTTTTTT.

V usage is TRBV6-6 and J usage is TRBJ2-5; 8 bases are a match to TRBD1. From germline, CDR1 is MNHNY and CDR2 SVGAGI (reference sequence). The CDR3 loop spans 14 amino acids. V lost 5 bases, J lost 3 bases, and 5 bases stayed unmatched. The CDR3 protein is CASSPPTGEETQYF. The CDR3 region has the DNA TGTGCCAGCAGTCCTCCGACAGGGGAAGAGACCCAGTACTTC.

This clone came up a few times. Other DNA sequences in the same sample also yield this CDR3. The V gene is TRBV5-1, the J gene TRBJ2-3; 7 nucleotides align to TRBD2. The CDR3 is 14 amino acids. The germline V gene has CDR1 SGHRS and CDR2 YFSETQ. V shed 0 bases, J shed 3 bases, and the junction held 1 base outside the gene matches. CDR3 in DNA: TGCGCCAGCAGCTTGGGCGGGGGAACAGATACGCAGTATTTT. Translation: CASSLGGGTDTQYF.

The chain carries TRBV6-5 and TRBJ2-7; possibly TRBD1 for D (6 bases). CDR3 length: 15 residues. Germline CDR1 MNHEY, CDR2 SVGAGI. V was clipped by 2 bases and J by 5 bases, with 16 bases between them. The CDR3 bases are TGTGCCAGCAGTTACCCAACAGGGAAGTCTAACGAGCAGTACTTC. This encodes CASSYPTGKSNEQYF.

The V call is TRBV27, the J call TRBJ2-1; 8 bases match TRBD1. J was trimmed by 6 bases and V by 10 bases; bases with no gene match: 14. The CDR3 runs 15 residues. Germline CDR1 is MNHEY and CDR2 is SMNVEV (reference sequence). The CDR3 sequence is CAIGTGAHRGNEQFF. The DNA of the CDR3 is TGTGCCATTGGGACAGGAGCTCATCGTGGCAATGAGCAGTTCTTC.

This clone has just a few counts. In nucleotides, the CDR3 is TGCAGCGCAGACAGGACCAATGAGCAGTTCTTC. This encodes CSADRTNEQFF. The chain carries TRBV29-1 and TRBJ2-1; tentatively, D is TRBD1 (6 bases). Germline CDR1 is SQVTM and CDR2 is ANQGSEA. V dropped 7 bases and J dropped 6 bases, with 10 bases sitting between them. The CDR3 has 11 amino acids.

This clone was counted between two and nine times. The rearrangement uses TRBV18 and TRBJ2-1, with TRBD2 identical over 8 bases. V dropped 1 base and J dropped 6; count of bases not matched to a gene: 8. CDR1 KGHSH and CDR2 LQKENI come from the germline V gene. The CDR3 is made up of 16 amino acids. The CDR3 DNA follows: TGTGCCAGCTCACCACGGGACGGGGGGGAGACCAATGAGCAGTTCTTC. Amino acids: CASSPRDGGETNEQFF.

This clone occurred a few times. The chain couples TRBV19 to TRBJ1-6, with D uncertain. Germline CDR1 and CDR2: LNHDA and SQIVND (reference sequence). V was cut by 8 bases and J by 8 bases, with 16 bases left in between. The CDR3 contains 14 residues. As DNA, the CDR3 is TGTGCCAGTCGGGAGTCCATGAGGGATTCACCCCTCCACTTT. Translation: CASRESMRDSPLHF.

The chain employs TRBV14 and TRBJ1-1; D not resolved. CDR1 and CDR2 (germline): SGHDN, FVKESK. V was shortened by 4 bases and J by 4 bases, with 10 bases between the two germline ends. This CDR3 has 13 residues. This CDR3 is CASSRSRGTEAFF. The CDR3 DNA sequence: TGTGCCAGCAGCCGCTCACGAGGCACTGAAGCTTTCTTT.

The chain links TRBV1 to TRBJ2-7; TRBD2 is taken as the D call from the table, unchecked against the DNA. TRBV1 is flagged as a pseudogene. This CDR3 has 19 amino acids. CDR3 nucleotides: TGCACCAGCAGCCAATCCCTTCTAGCGGGGAAGGCCCTCTGTCGCGAGCAGTACTTC. As protein: CTSSQSLLAGKALCREQYF.

This chain links TRBV5-1 with TRBJ1-1, with a weak D call TRBD1 (6 bases). The ends were cut back, 4 bases at V and 2 bases at J, with 18 bases in the middle. The CDR3 is 16 residues long. Germline assignment: CDR1 SGHRS and CDR2 YFSETQ. The CDR3 sequence is CASSRHTLQGNTEAFF. The CDR3 DNA follows: TGCGCCAGCAGCCGACATACGTTACAGGGAAACACTGAAGCTTTCTTT.

This chain connects TRBV11-2 to TRBJ2-2; 9 bases line up with TRBD1. The V segment lost 5 bases and the J segment 6 bases; nucleotides outside the gene matches: 13. Germline CDR1 reads SGHAT; CDR2 reads FQNNGV. The length of the CDR3 is 17 residues. This CDR3 reads CASSLYWTGVNPGELFF. Written as DNA, the CDR3 is TGTGCCAGCAGCCTATATTGGACAGGGGTAAACCCCGGGGAGCTGTTTTTT.

This clone was found a few times. J is TRBJ2-5 and V is TRBV7-2; a weak D match, TRBD1 (7 bases). V was clipped by 4 bases and J by 2 bases, with 14 bases between them. From germline, CDR1 is SGHTA and CDR2 FQGNSA. The CDR3 contains 15 residues. The CDR3 nucleotides are TGTGCCAGCAGCTCGGCCGGGGGACAGCAAGAGACCCAGTACTTC. It specifies CASSSAGGQQETQYF.

The chain has TRBV19 and TRBJ1-6; perhaps TRBD1 as D (6 bases). CDR3 length: 16 amino acids. V dropped 4 bases and J dropped 10 bases, with 20 bases sitting between them. Germline V lookup: CDR1 LNHDA, CDR2 SQIVND (reference sequence). In DNA, the CDR3 is TGTGCCAGTAGTACAAAAGGACAGCCCGGAGGATCACCCCTCCACTTT. Translation: CASSTKGQPGGSPLHF.

J is TRBJ1-3 and V is TRBV7-2; no reliable D call. Germline CDR1 is SGHTA and CDR2 is FQGNSA. CDR3 length: 16 amino acids. V lost 5 bases to trimming and J lost 4 bases, with 18 bases between them. The CDR3 DNA reads as TGTGCCAGCAGCCCAATGGCGACGGGGAACGGAAACACCATATATTTT. Its protein product is CASSPMATGNGNTIYF.

This chain connects TRBV4-3 to TRBJ1-1; TRBD1 might be the D (5 bases). The CDR3 runs to 16 residues. Between the trimmed V and J ends, which lost 0 bases and 5 bases, there was a span of 16 bases. Germline CDR1 reads LGHNA; CDR2 reads YSLEER. CDR3 sequence: CASSQDAVRDVTEAFF. DNA for the CDR3: TGCGCCAGCAGCCAAGATGCTGTCAGGGATGTGACTGAAGCTTTCTTT.

This clone was detected a few times. At the DNA level, this CDR3 is encoded by other sequences in the same sample as well. The CDR3 nucleotides are TGTGCCAGCAGTGAGCAGGGATCGAACACTGAAGCTTTCTTT. As protein: CASSEQGSNTEAFF. The chain employs TRBV2 and TRBJ1-1; tentative D call: TRBD1 (5 bases). Trimming removed 3 bases at V and 1 base at J, with 9 bases between. CDR1 is SNHLY, CDR2 FYNNEI, per germline. The CDR3 has 14 amino acids.

This clone was observed a few times. The gene calls are TRBV7-9 and TRBJ2-1; D might be TRBD2 (5 bases). Trimming removed 0 bases from V and 1 base from J, with 16 bases in between. The CDR3 contains 18 residues. The germline V gene has CDR1 SEHNR and CDR2 FQNEAQ (reference sequence). CDR3 DNA sequence: TGTGCCAGCAGCTTAGCACTTGACTACCACTTTTCCTACAATGAGCAGTTCTTC. This translates into CASSLALDYHFSYNEQFF.

About this clone itself: At one end, the junction sequence differs from germline, possibly due to a read error. The genes are TRBV5-4 and TRBJ1-5, with 8 bases matching TRBD1. The CDR3 spans 11 residues. Germline CDR1 SGHNT, CDR2 YYREEE (reference sequence). CDR3 DNA: TGTGCCAGCAGCTCGATGGGACAGGCTGAGTTT. Translated, it gives CASSSMGQAEF.

This clone appeared a few times. The chain is built from TRBV11-2 and TRBJ2-4; D possibly corresponds to TRBD1 (6 bases). The CDR3 spans 16 residues. Per germline, CDR1 SGHAT and CDR2 FQNNGV. V lost 1 base and J lost 7, with 17 bases in between. CDR3 coding DNA: TGTGCCAGCAGCTTAGGGTTGGTCTCAGGGGCTAACATTCAGTACTTC. Translating gives CASSLGLVSGANIQYF.